This entry lists 10 T cell receptor beta chains sequenced from one sample in a study of cytomegalovirus exposure and HLA in healthy donors. This PCR relied on a set of 60 Vbeta primers and 13 Jbeta primers. Clones were read by immunoSEQ multiplex PCR, and TCRdb kept only the in-frame ones, dropping some. The profile covers around 250,000 clones, with roughly 91% appearing a single time and less than 2% taken by the ten largest. The sequencing input was PBMCs. All receptors come from a girl aged 2-10 years in good health and CMV-seronegative.

The chain joins TRBV30 to TRBJ2-1, with 9 bases lining up with TRBD1. Germline lookup yields CDR1 GTSNPN and CDR2 SVGIG (reference sequence). The CDR3 runs to 13 residues. Unmatched junction bases numbered 5, after V lost 4 bases and J lost 7 bases. The CDR3: CAWKGQGWNEQFF. CDR3 DNA: TGTGCCTGGAAGGGACAGGGCTGGAATGAGCAGTTCTTC.

This clone was seen only once. The gene calls are TRBV6-5 and TRBJ2-3; TRBD2 matches 7 bases. The CDR3 contains 15 residues. In germline, CDR1 is MNHEY, CDR2 SVGAGI. J lost 3 bases, V lost 5 bases, and 8 bases had no gene match. CDR3 sequence: CASSQGGGLTDTQYF. DNA of the CDR3: TGTGCCAGCAGTCAGGGCGGGGGTCTAACAGATACGCAGTATTTT.

The chain is built from TRBV2 and TRBJ2-7; D uncertain. The germline gives CDR1 SNHLY, CDR2 FYNNEI. The V end was cut by 7 bases, the J end by 3 bases, with 13 bases between. The CDR3 spans 13 residues. As DNA, the CDR3 is TGTGCCAGCACCCTCGTTGTAGACTACGAGCAGTACTTC. Its protein product is CASTLVVDYEQYF.

The chain uses TRBV5-1 and TRBJ2-6; D uncertain. V was pared by 0 bases and J by 10 bases, with 17 bases between. From germline, CDR1 is SGHRS and CDR2 YFSETQ. There are 16 residues in the CDR3. CDR3 nucleotide sequence: TGCGCCAGCAGCTTGGCCGGGTTTCCCTCAACGAACGTCCTGACTTTC. Amino acid sequence: CASSLAGFPSTNVLTF.

On this clone: At one of its ends the junction is not consistent with the germline gene, which may arise from a read error. The sample carries other DNA sequences with the same CDR3. The chain is built from TRBV7-6 and TRBJ2-1; 8 bases map to TRBD2. From germline, CDR1 is SGHVS and CDR2 FNYEAQ. The CDR3 spans 16 residues. The CDR3 region is CASSLEAGLGYNEQFF. The CDR3 DNA reads TGCGCCAGCAGCTTAGAGGCGGGACTAGGCTACAATGAGCAGTTCTTC.

V and J are TRBV6-6 and TRBJ1-5; D is ambiguous. Germline V CDR1 and CDR2: MNHNY, SVGAGI (reference sequence). Trimming stripped 0 bases from V and 7 bases from J, with 10 bases between. CDR3 length: 14 residues. The CDR3 protein is CASSYSSGEQPQHF. The DNA for the CDR3 is TGTGCCAGCAGTTACTCGAGCGGGGAACAGCCCCAGCATTTT.

V usage is TRBV6-4 and J usage is TRBJ2-1, with D unclear. This CDR3 has 17 residues. V lost 0 bases, J lost 0 bases, and 12 bases lay in between. Germline V gene lookup returns CDR1 MRHNA and CDR2 SNTAGT. The DNA for the CDR3 is TGTGCCAGCAGTGACTCGAGGCGCTTTTACTCCTACAATGAGCAGTTCTTC. Amino acid sequence: CASSDSRRFYSYNEQFF.

J is TRBJ2-1 and V is TRBV7-9; 7 positions agree with TRBD1. The germline V gene encodes CDR1 SEHNR and CDR2 FQNEAQ (reference sequence). J gave up 5 bases and V 5 bases, and 21 bases lay outside the gene matches. This CDR3 has 19 amino acids. CDR3 residues: CASSLRRTTRDSSDNEQFF. In nucleotides, the CDR3 is TGTGCCAGCAGCCTGAGACGGACAACCAGGGACAGCTCAGACAATGAGCAGTTCTTC.

The DNA of the CDR3 is TGTGCCAGTACCCGCACAGGGGGTAATCAGCCCCAGCATTTT. Translating it yields CASTRTGGNQPQHF. This chain links TRBV19 with TRBJ1-5, with 8 bases fitting TRBD1. Germline assignment: CDR1 LNHDA and CDR2 SQIVND (reference sequence). Unmatched junction bases numbered 6, after V lost 7 bases and J lost 4 bases. This CDR3 has 14 amino acids.

The chain recombines TRBV30 with TRBJ1-5; 9 bases are a match to TRBD1. J was trimmed by 4 bases and V by 4 bases; bases with no gene match: 2. Germline CDR1 reads GTSNPN; CDR2 reads SVGIG (reference sequence). The CDR3 is 13 residues long. Written as DNA, the CDR3 is TGTGCCTGGACGGGGACAGGGAATCAGCCCCAGCATTTT. It translates to CAWTGTGNQPQHF. Filled out from reference TRBV30 and TRBJ1-5, the complete variable domain reads SQTIHQWPATLVQPVGSPLSLECTVEGTSNPNLYWYRQAAGRGLQLLFYSVGIGQISSEVPQNLSASRPQDRQFILSSKKLLLSDSGFYLCAWTGTGNQPQHFGDGTRLSIL.